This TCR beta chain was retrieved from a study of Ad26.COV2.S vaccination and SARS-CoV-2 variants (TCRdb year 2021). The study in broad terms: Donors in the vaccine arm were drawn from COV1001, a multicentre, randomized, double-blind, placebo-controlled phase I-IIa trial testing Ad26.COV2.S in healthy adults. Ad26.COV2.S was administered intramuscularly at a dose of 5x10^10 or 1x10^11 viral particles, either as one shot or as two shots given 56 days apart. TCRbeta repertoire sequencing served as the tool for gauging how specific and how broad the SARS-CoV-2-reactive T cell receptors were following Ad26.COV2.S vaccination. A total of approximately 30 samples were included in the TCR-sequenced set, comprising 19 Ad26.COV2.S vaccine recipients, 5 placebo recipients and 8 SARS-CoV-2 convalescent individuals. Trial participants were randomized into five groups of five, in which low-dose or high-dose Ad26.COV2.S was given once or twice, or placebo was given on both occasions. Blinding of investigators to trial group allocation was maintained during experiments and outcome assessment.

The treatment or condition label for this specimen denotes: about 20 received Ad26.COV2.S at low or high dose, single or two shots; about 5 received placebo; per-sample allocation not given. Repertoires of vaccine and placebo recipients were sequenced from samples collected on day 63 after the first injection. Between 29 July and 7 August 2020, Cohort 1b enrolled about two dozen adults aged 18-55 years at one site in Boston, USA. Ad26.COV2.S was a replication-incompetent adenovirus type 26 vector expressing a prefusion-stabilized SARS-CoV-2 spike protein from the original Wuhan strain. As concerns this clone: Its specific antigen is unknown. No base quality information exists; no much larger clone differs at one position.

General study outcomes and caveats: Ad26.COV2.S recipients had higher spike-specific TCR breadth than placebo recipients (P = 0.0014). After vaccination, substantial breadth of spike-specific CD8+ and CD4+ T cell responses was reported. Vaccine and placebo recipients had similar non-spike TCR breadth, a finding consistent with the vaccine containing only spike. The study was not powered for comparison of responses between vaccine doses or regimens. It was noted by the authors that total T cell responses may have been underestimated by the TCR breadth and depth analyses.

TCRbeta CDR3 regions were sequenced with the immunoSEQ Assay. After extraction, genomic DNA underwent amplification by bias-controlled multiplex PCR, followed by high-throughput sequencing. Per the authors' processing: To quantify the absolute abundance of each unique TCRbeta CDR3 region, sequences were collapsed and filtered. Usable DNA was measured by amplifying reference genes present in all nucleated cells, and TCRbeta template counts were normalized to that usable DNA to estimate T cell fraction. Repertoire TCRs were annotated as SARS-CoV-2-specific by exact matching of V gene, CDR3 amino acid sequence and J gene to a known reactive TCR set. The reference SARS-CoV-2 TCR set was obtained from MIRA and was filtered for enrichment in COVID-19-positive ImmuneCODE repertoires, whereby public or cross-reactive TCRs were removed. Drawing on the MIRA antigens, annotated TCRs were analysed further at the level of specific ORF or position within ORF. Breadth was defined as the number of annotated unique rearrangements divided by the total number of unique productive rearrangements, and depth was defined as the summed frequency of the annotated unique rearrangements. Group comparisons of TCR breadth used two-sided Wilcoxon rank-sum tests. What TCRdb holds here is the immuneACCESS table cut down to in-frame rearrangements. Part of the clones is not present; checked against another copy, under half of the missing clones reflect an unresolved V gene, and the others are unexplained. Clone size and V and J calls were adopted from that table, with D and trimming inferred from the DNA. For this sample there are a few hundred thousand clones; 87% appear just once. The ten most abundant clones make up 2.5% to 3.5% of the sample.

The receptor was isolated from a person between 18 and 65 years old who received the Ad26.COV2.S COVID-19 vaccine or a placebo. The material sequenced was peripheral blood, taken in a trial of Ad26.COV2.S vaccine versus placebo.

The CDR3 amino acid sequence is: CSVETGSSYNEQFF. The nucleotide sequence is TGCAGCGTTGAAACCGGTAGCTCCTACAATGAGCAGTTCTTC. Recombination linked TRBV29-1 to TRBJ2-1, with the identity of the D gene unclear. The germline V gene yields SQVTM for CDR1 and ANQGSEA for CDR2. The germline ends are 8 bases apart after V is trimmed by 2 bases and J by 0 bases. Taken from cysteine to phenylalanine, the CDR3 has 14 residues. Only the CDR3 part of the read is kept: 42 bases, read in frame from the first base.